Below are 14 T cell receptor beta chains sequenced from a single sample in a study of breast tumors, draining lymph nodes, adjacent tissues. Using its own MiXCR run on the multiplex PCR reads, TCRdb lists one record per CDR3 protein. The sample records over 35,000 distinct CDR3 sequences, 35% to 45% being singletons. Sequenced: breast tumor tissue. The receptors originated from a female donor with breast cancer. Some clones in this sample may be carry-over from other donors' samples.

This clonotype was observed a few times. One base away lies a much larger clone, so this may be a sequencing read error. This chain connects TRBV19 to TRBJ2-7; 9 bases agree with TRBD1. The V gene's germline CDR1 is LNHDA and CDR2 SQIVND (reference sequence). The CDR3 is made up of 15 amino acids. The CDR3 DNA follows: TGTGCCAGTAGTATTGGGGGACAGGGCCCCTACGGGCAGTACTTC. It codes for CASSIGGQGPYGQYF.

This clonotype was recorded many times. The chain combines TRBV20-1 with TRBJ2-1; D is undetermined. Per germline, CDR1 DFQATT and CDR2 SNEGSKA (reference sequence). The ends were cut back, 0 bases at V and 8 bases at J, with 8 bases in the middle. The CDR3 spans 12 residues. The CDR3 spells CSARDRRDEQFF. The CDR3 DNA sequence: TGCAGTGCTAGAGATCGTAGGGATGAGCAGTTCTTC.

The chain links TRBV20-1 to TRBJ2-1, with 12 bases that match TRBD2. The CDR3 consists of 15 residues. With 6 bases clipped from V and 4 bases from J, the junction kept 7 bases outside the gene matches. Per germline, CDR1 DFQATT and CDR2 SNEGSKA (reference sequence). The chain's CDR3 is CSANLAGGAYNEQFF. Here the CDR3 DNA reads TGCAGTGCGAATCTAGCGGGAGGGGCTTACAATGAGCAGTTCTTC.

Comments on this clonotype: One end of the junction does not line up with germline, which may come from a read error. The gene calls are TRBV20-1 and TRBJ2-7; 8 bases fit TRBD2. Germline loops: CDR1 DFQATT, CDR2 SNEGSKA (reference sequence). This CDR3 has 15 amino acids. CDR3 DNA sequence: TGCAGTGCTAGAGGTACCCGGACTAGCTCCTACGAGCGGTACTTC. Translating it yields CSARGTRTSSYERYF.

The chain combines TRBV9 with TRBJ1-2; 9 nucleotides match TRBD1. The CDR3 has 15 residues. Germline values: CDR1 SGDLS, CDR2 YYNGEE. V lost 0 bases to trimming and J lost 7 bases; unmatched junction nucleotides: 7. In DNA form, the CDR3 reads TGTGCCAGCAGCGTAGCGATGACAGGGGGGTTTGGCTACACCTTC. This translates into CASSVAMTGGFGYTF.

CDR3 bases: TGTGCCAGCAGTCCCGGACTAGCGGGAGTAGTAGCATACAATGAGCAGTTCTTC. It translates to CASSPGLAGVVAYNEQFF. The genes are TRBV27 and TRBJ2-1; 13 bases map to TRBD2. Trimming cost V 5 bases and J 4 bases; bases outside gene matches: 11. Germline lookup yields CDR1 MNHEY and CDR2 SMNVEV (reference sequence). This CDR3 comprises 18 residues.

At least ten counts were recorded for this clonotype. The J gene is TRBJ2-5, the V gene TRBV7-6, with 8 bases identical to TRBD1. V shed 1 base, J shed 5 bases, and the junction held 12 bases outside the gene matches. Germline CDR1 is SGHVS and CDR2 is FNYEAQ. The CDR3 is 17 residues long. This chain's CDR3 is CASSLDAPWTGRETQYF. The CDR3 DNA is TGTGCCAGCAGCTTAGATGCCCCCTGGACAGGGAGGGAGACCCAGTACTTC.

Ten or more counts support this clonotype. The rearrangement joins TRBV10-2 to TRBJ1-3, with 9 bases fitting TRBD1. Germline assignment: CDR1 WSHSY and CDR2 SAAADI. This CDR3 is 15 amino acids long. The trim removed 4 bases at V and 2 bases at J, leaving 3 bases unmatched. CDR3 region: CASSGGQGTGNTIYF. The CDR3, as DNA: TGCGCCAGCAGTGGGGGACAGGGAACTGGAAACACCATATATTTT.

CDR3 protein: CASSLVGGSFNNEQFF. CDR3 coding DNA: TGTGCCAGCAGCTTAGTAGGCGGGAGTTTTAACAATGAGCAGTTCTTC. The chain recombines TRBV7-2 with TRBJ2-1, with TRBD2 matching over 7 bases. The germline V gene encodes CDR1 SGHTA and CDR2 FQGNSA. The CDR3 runs to 16 residues. Unmatched junction bases numbered 8, after V lost 1 base and J lost 5 bases.

Concerning this clonotype itself: One end of the junction is discordant with germline, which a read error may explain. This chain uses TRBV6-1 with TRBJ2-7; D is possibly TRBD2 (5 bases). In germline, CDR1 is MNHNS, CDR2 SASEGT. This CDR3 spans 11 amino acids. CDR3 DNA: TGTGCCAGCGGTGAACGGGGCGAGCAGTACTTC. This sequence encodes CASGERGEQYF.

V and J are TRBV24-1 and TRBJ1-2; 11 bases are a match to TRBD1. Germline V gene data show CDR1 as KGHDR and CDR2 as SFDVKD. CDR3 size: 16 residues. Unmatched junction bases numbered 4, after V lost 1 base and J lost 4 bases. The CDR3 spells CATSDFLGQGAYGYTF. DNA of the CDR3: TGTGCCACCAGTGATTTCCTTGGACAGGGGGCCTATGGCTACACCTTC.

This clonotype was seen many times. The rearrangement joins TRBV6-1 to TRBJ2-5; perhaps TRBD2 as D (6 bases). The germline CDR1 and CDR2 sequences are MNHNS and SASEGT. The CDR3 contains 13 residues. V lost 6 bases and J lost 5, with 13 bases in between. CDR3 nucleotides: TGTGCCAGCAGATGGAGGGTCGGTGAGACCCAGTACTTC. Protein sequence: CASRWRVGETQYF.

Comments on this clonotype: This sequence may be a read error, since a much larger clone differs from it by one base. CDR3 residues: CASKSQRGPQEIQYF. CDR3 bases: TGCGCCAGCAAGTCGCAGCGTGGGCCCCAAGAGATCCAGTACTTC. The rearrangement uses TRBV5-1 and TRBJ2-5; D uncertain. Germline V lookup: CDR1 SGHRS, CDR2 YFSETQ. The CDR3 covers 15 residues. The variable domain in full, completed from reference TRBV5-1 and TRBJ2-5, reads KAGVTQTPRYLIKTRGQQVTLSCSPISGHRSVSWYQQTPGQGLQFLFEYFSETQRNKGNFPGRFSGRQFSNSRSEMNVSTLELGDSALYLCASKSQRGPQEIQYFGPGTRLLVL.

This chain uses TRBV7-9 with TRBJ1-2, with 11 bases lining up with TRBD1. V was pared by 5 bases and J by 4 bases, with 9 bases of the junction left unmatched. The CDR3 spans 16 residues. Germline V lookup: CDR1 SEHNR, CDR2 FQNEAQ (reference sequence). CDR3 in DNA: TGTGCCAGCAGCGTTGCCGGGACAGGGGGGCTCTATGGCTACACCTTC. As protein: CASSVAGTGGLYGYTF.